Shown below are 20 T cell receptor beta chains from a single sample sequenced in a study of vaccination and CD4 T cells after COVID-19. The Oncomine TCR Beta short-read assay was applied to DNA of cultured CD4+ T cells. TCRdb reanalysed the PCR reads using MiXCR and keeps one entry per CDR3 protein. This repertoire shows about 16,000 distinct CDR3 sequences, roughly half found once; its top ten account for roughly 15%. The time point is: late sampling 161 to 241 days after vaccination in three convalescent patients. Treatment here: roughly 10-day PBMC culture with coronavirus spike peptide pools or control peptides (ViraFEST assay). Their antigens remain unidentified. The starting material was CD4+ T cells from blood, cultured in vitro, obtained about 7 months after SARS-CoV-2 vaccination. All receptors come from a human donor who had recovered from COVID-19.

The table lists this clonotype with a few counts. The chain links TRBV10-3 to TRBJ1-2; D may be TRBD1 (5 bases). V lost 4 bases, J lost 3 bases, and 21 bases lay in between. The CDR3 consists of 17 residues. Germline V gene lookup returns CDR1 ENHRY and CDR2 SYGVKD. DNA for the CDR3: TGTGCCATCAGTGTGAGAGGGGTGACCGACTTGGACTATGGCTACACCTTC. This codes for CAISVRGVTDLDYGYTF.

The CDR3 sequence is CSARSGGNSNQPQHF. The CDR3 DNA sequence: TGCAGTGCTAGATCAGGGGGGAATAGCAATCAGCCCCAGCATTTT. The V gene is TRBV20-1, the J gene TRBJ1-5; 7 bases are shared with TRBD1. Germline V gene data show CDR1 as DFQATT and CDR2 as SNEGSKA (reference sequence). V shed 2 bases and J 0 bases; nucleotides not matched to a gene: 4. CDR3 length: 15 amino acids.

This clonotype showed up just a few times. This chain uses TRBV5-8 with TRBJ1-2; D is unclear. CDR3 length equals 13 residues. Germline V gives CDR1 SGHTS, CDR2 YDEGEE. The V end was cut by 3 bases, the J end by 0 bases, with 6 bases between. CDR3 nucleotide sequence: TGTGCCAGCAGCTACGATACTAACTATGGCTACACCTTC. Protein: CASSYDTNYGYTF.

The V call is TRBV20-1, the J call TRBJ2-7, with 10 bases identical to TRBD1. Germline V gene data show CDR1 as DFQATT and CDR2 as SNEGSKA (reference sequence). The CDR3 extends over 14 amino acids. V shed 6 bases and J 5 bases; nucleotides not matched to a gene: 10. CDR3 sequence: CSATRQGANDEQYF. CDR3 sequence (DNA): TGCAGTGCAACTCGACAGGGGGCGAACGACGAGCAGTACTTC.

This clonotype was counted between two and nine times. The gene calls are TRBV20-1 and TRBJ2-1, with TRBD2 as a possible D gene (6 bases). CDR1 and CDR2 from the germline V gene are DFQATT and SNEGSKA (reference sequence). V was trimmed by 2 bases and J by 12 bases, leaving 20 bases between them. The CDR3 has 14 residues. The CDR3 DNA reads TGCAGTGCTAGACCTAGACTAGTGCCTCCCATGCAGTTCTTC. Translation: CSARPRLVPPMQFF.

This clonotype was counted a few times. The chain carries TRBV7-2 and TRBJ2-7; maybe TRBD2 (6 bases). This CDR3 has 15 residues. Germline CDR1 SGHTA, CDR2 FQGNSA. The V and J ends lost 3 bases and 1 base respectively, with 13 bases between them. The CDR3 loop is CASSLWLASSYEQYF. The CDR3 nucleotides read TGTGCCAGCAGCTTGTGGCTAGCGTCTTCCTACGAGCAGTACTTC.

The chain is built from TRBV7-2 and TRBJ2-5, with 7 positions matching TRBD1. The CDR3 totals 16 residues. V trimming: 5 bases; J trimming: 1 base; junction bases outside the gene matches: 10. Germline V CDR1 and CDR2: SGHTA, FQGNSA. The DNA of the CDR3 is TGTGCCAGCAGCCATTATGCGACAGGGAGCCAAGAGACCCAGTACTTC. Residues: CASSHYATGSQETQYF.

By frequency in the sample, this clonotype is medium-sized. The V and J genes are TRBV7-3 and TRBJ2-5; the D gene is possibly TRBD1 (6 bases). The V gene lost 5 bases and the J gene lost 2 bases, with 12 bases spanning the gap. Germline CDR1 is SGHTA and CDR2 is FQGTGA. The CDR3 totals 14 residues. CDR3 protein: CASSPTGLQETQYF. The DNA of the CDR3 is TGTGCCAGCAGCCCCACAGGGCTGCAAGAGACCCAGTACTTC.

This chain uses TRBV24-1 with TRBJ2-5, with TRBD2 matching over 14 bases. CDR1 and CDR2 (germline): KGHDR, SFDVKD. The CDR3 consists of 16 residues. Trimming cost V 12 bases and J 3 bases; bases outside gene matches: 11. The CDR3: CAVKGPGLAGEETQYF. CDR3 bases: TGTGCCGTCAAGGGACCGGGACTAGCGGGAGAAGAGACCCAGTACTTC.

Concerning this clonotype: A read error may be the cause here, since a much bigger clone is one base away. The genes are TRBV12-3 or TRBV12-4 and TRBJ1-6; D is ambiguous. The length of the CDR3 is 14 residues. Here the CDR3 reads CASSFSGNLSLLHF. CDR3 DNA sequence: TGTGCCAGCAGTTTTAGCGGAAATCTTTCACTCCTCCACTTT.

This clonotype appeared a few times. V is TRBV9 and J is TRBJ2-7, with TRBD1 matching over 7 bases. Germline CDR1 and CDR2: SGDLS and YYNGEE. V was pared by 5 bases and J by 2 bases, with 7 bases of the junction left unmatched. This CDR3 is built from 14 residues. The chain's CDR3 is CASSIGTETYEQYF. CDR3 bases: TGTGCCAGCAGTATTGGGACAGAAACCTACGAGCAGTACTTC.

The V gene is TRBV20-1, the J gene TRBJ2-1; possibly TRBD1 for D (6 bases). V was shortened by 0 bases and J by 5 bases, with 11 bases between the two germline ends. The CDR3 runs to 14 residues. Germline V CDR1 and CDR2: DFQATT, SNEGSKA (reference sequence). The CDR3 DNA sequence: TGCAGTGCTAGAGATCAGGGGATCGACAATGAGCAGTTCTTC. This translates into CSARDQGIDNEQFF.

This chain connects TRBV19 to TRBJ1-5; TRBD1 agrees at 7 bases. CDR3 length equals 13 residues. V was clipped by 5 bases and J by 6 bases; unmatched bases: 4. The V gene's germline CDR1 is LNHDA and CDR2 SQIVND (reference sequence). CDR3: CASSRQGPQPQHF. The CDR3 nucleotides are TGTGCCAGTAGTCGACAGGGCCCTCAGCCCCAGCATTTT.

The rearrangement joins TRBV7-2 to TRBJ2-5; unclear D gene. CDR3 length: 16 residues. CDR1 SGHTA and CDR2 FQGNSA come from the germline V gene. Trimming pared 0 bases from V and 5 bases from J, leaving 16 bases between. DNA of the CDR3: TGTGCCAGCAGCTTAGCGCATACTTCAGCATGGGAGACCCAGTACTTC. This codes for CASSLAHTSAWETQYF.

CDR3 sequence reads: CASSQGSRGDTQYF. The CDR3 DNA sequence: TGTGCCAGCAGCCAAGGGTCCAGGGGGGATACGCAGTATTTT. The chain couples TRBV7-3 to TRBJ2-3; 7 bases map to TRBD1. The CDR3 is 14 amino acids. V was pared by 5 bases and J by 6 bases, with 8 bases of the junction left unmatched. Germline loops: CDR1 SGHTA, CDR2 FQGTGA. The whole variable domain, remainder taken from reference TRBV7-3 and TRBJ2-3, is GAGVSQTPSNKVTEKGKYVELRCDPISGHTALYWYRQSLGQGPEFLIYFQGTGAADDSGLPNDRFFAVRPEGSVSTLKIQRTERGDSAVYLCASSQGSRGDTQYFGPGTRLTVL.

The chain couples TRBV6-1 to TRBJ1-5; the D gene is possibly TRBD1 (6 bases). This CDR3 spans 13 amino acids. V lost 8 bases and J 1 base, leaving 9 bases between the germline ends. Germline CDR1 MNHNS, CDR2 SASEGT. In DNA, the CDR3 is TGTGCCAGCGGGGGCAGAAGCAATCAGCCCCAGCATTTT. Its translation is CASGGRSNQPQHF.

This rearrangement joins TRBV20-1 to TRBJ2-3, with 8 bases that match TRBD2. J gave up 0 bases and V 3 bases, and 11 bases lay outside the gene matches. The CDR3 covers 17 residues. CDR1 DFQATT and CDR2 SNEGSKA come from the germline V gene (reference sequence). CDR3 loop: CSARGSGAFRSTDTQYF. CDR3 coding DNA: TGCAGTGCTAGGGGTAGCGGGGCATTCAGAAGCACAGATACGCAGTATTTT.

This chain uses TRBV6-1 with TRBJ1-2, with 9 bases identical to TRBD1. The CDR3 consists of 13 residues. Trimming took 6 bases from V and 7 from J; bases not matched to a gene: 6. Germline values: CDR1 MNHNS, CDR2 SASEGT. As DNA, the CDR3 is TGTGCCAGCAGACTCACAGGGGGCCTTGGCTACACCTTC. Its protein is CASRLTGGLGYTF.

This rearrangement joins TRBV6-5 to TRBJ2-7, with TRBD2 identical over 11 bases. Germline CDR1 reads MNHEY; CDR2 reads SVGAGI. This CDR3 contains 16 residues. Trimming took 2 bases from V and 4 from J; bases not matched to a gene: 7. In DNA form, the CDR3 reads TGTGCCAGCAGTTACCAGGGGACTAGCGGACCTTACGAGCAGTACTTC. Translation: CASSYQGTSGPYEQYF.

The rearrangement links TRBV19 to TRBJ2-6, with D perhaps being TRBD1 or TRBD2 (6 bases each). Trimming took off 7 bases at V and 2 bases at J, with 12 bases between the two ends. This CDR3 has 15 amino acids. CDR1 LNHDA and CDR2 SQIVND come from the germline V gene (reference sequence). In DNA form, the CDR3 reads TGTGCCAGTAAGTTGGGGGGCCCTGGGGCCAACGTCCTGACTTTC. This translates into CASKLGGPGANVLTF.